This T cell receptor beta chain is from a study of control samples from healthy donors and cancer patients. Sequenced by immunoSEQ multiplex PCR; TCRdb stores in-frame clones only, minus some. The table shows 70,000 or so clones, with about 80% occurring only once. This clone was observed a few times. V gave up 3 bases and J gave up 3 bases, with 17 bases separating them. The length of the CDR3 is 16 residues. The germline gives CDR1 MNHEY, CDR2 SVGEGT. The receptor was isolated from a man between 50 and 59 years old in good health. The sequenced sample consisted of blood. V is TRBV6-2 or TRBV6-3 and J is TRBJ2-5; D remains ambiguous. This CDR3 reads CASSYGRPLREETQYF. In DNA, the CDR3 is TGTGCCAGCAGTTATGGTAGGCCCCTAAGAGAAGAGACCCAGTACTTC.